This is a list of T cell receptor beta chains from one sample in a study of human T cells and chemical hapten exposure. TCRdb reprocessed the RACE reads via MiXCR and lists one record per CDR3 protein. The table includes more than 85,000 distinct CDR3 sequences, 6.5% to 10% detected once. The specimen comprised whole blood, sampled in connection with sensitization to the hapten diphenylcyclopropenone (DPC). Receptors were obtained from a man aged 40-50 years with alopecia areata. Some clones in this sample may be carry-over from other donors' samples. Each CDR3 is given with its conserved first and last residue. The D gene is left open where the match is weak. Some rows mark clone size as missing; the rest say once, few, many or name a class of expanded clone.

d_call	v_call	clone_size	j_call	cdr3_nt	cdr3_aa
TRBD1	TRBV7-2	-	TRBJ2-3	TGTGCCAGCAGCACAGGGGTACGGGGAATAGATACGCAGTATTTT	CASSTGVRGIDTQYF
TRBD1	TRBV28	-	TRBJ1-2	TGTGCCAGCAGTTTGTCGGACAGGGGGAGCGGCTACACCTTC	CASSLSDRGSGYTF
TRBD2	TRBV9	-	TRBJ2-1	TGTGCCAGCAGCTCCATCGGGACTAGCGGTTACAATGAGCAGTTCTTC	CASSSIGTSGYNEQFF
-	TRBV19	-	TRBJ2-1	TGTGCCAGTAGTATAGGGAATCCTCTGGATGAGCAGTTCTTC	CASSIGNPLDEQFF
-	TRBV12-3/TRBV12-4	-	TRBJ2-3	TGTGCCAGCACCAATGTCGGGGCCGGCACAGATACGCAGTATTTT	CASTNVGAGTDTQYF
TRBD1	TRBV7-2	few	TRBJ2-1	TGTGCCAGCAGCTTAAAGTGGGGACAGGGGTCCTACAATGAGCAGTTCTTC	CASSLKWGQGSYNEQFF
-	TRBV4-2	-	TRBJ2-3	TGTGCCAGCAGCCAATTACTAGCCGGCGCAGATACGCAGTATTTT	CASSQLLAGADTQYF
TRBD2	TRBV7-2	-	TRBJ2-3	TGTGCCAGCAGCACTGGAGGACTAGCGGGAGATAGGCAGTATTTT	CASSTGGLAGDRQYF
-	TRBV7-3	-	TRBJ2-1	TGTGCCAGCAGCTTATTTGTGATCAATGAGCAGTTCTTC	CASSLFVINEQFF
-	TRBV9	few	TRBJ2-2	TGTGCCAGCAGCGCGGGACCTCCCGCGGTCGGGGAGCTGTTTTTT	CASSAGPPAVGELFF
TRBD2	TRBV3-1	few	TRBJ2-4	TGTGCCAGCAGCCACCCTAGCGGGAACCAAAACATTCAGTACTTC	CASSHPSGNQNIQYF
-	TRBV3-1	few	TRBJ2-2	TGTGCCAGCAGCCCGATTGAGGTCGGGGAGCTGTTTTTT	CASSPIEVGELFF
TRBD1	TRBV20-1	many	TRBJ2-7	TGCAGTGCTAGAAGTGCGACAGGGATAAACGAGCAGTACTTC	CSARSATGINEQYF
-	TRBV7-2	few	TRBJ2-3	TGTGCCAGCAGCATGGGTACCGGGACCAACACAGATACGCAGTATTTT	CASSMGTGTNTDTQYF
-	TRBV10-3	many	TRBJ1-4	TGTGCCACCCAACAGGGAAGTAATGAAAAACTGTTTTTT	CATQQGSNEKLFF
-	TRBV4-1	few	TRBJ1-5	TGCGCCAGCAGCTCAACGGGGGAAGATCAGCCCCAGCATTTT	CASSSTGEDQPQHF
-	TRBV7-6	-	TRBJ2-7	TGTGCCAGCAGCCCCGTCCTTAGTTGGAAGCAGTACTTC	CASSPVLSWKQYF
-	TRBV10-3	-	TRBJ2-5	TGTGCCATCAGTGATTTAGTATCAAAAGAGACCCAGTACTTC	CAISDLVSKETQYF
TRBD1	TRBV20-1	many	TRBJ2-7	TGCAGTGCTAGAGATCCCAGGGGGCGATTCGAGCAGTACTTC	CSARDPRGRFEQYF
TRBD1	TRBV6-2/TRBV6-3	-	TRBJ2-1	TGTGCCAGCAGTTACCCCTCCGGTTTAGGACAGGGACGCAATGAGCAGTTCTTC	CASSYPSGLGQGRNEQFF
-	TRBV11-2	few	TRBJ2-1	TGTGCCAGCAGCTATGAGGCCTACAATGAGCAGTTCTTC	CASSYEAYNEQFF
-	TRBV5-5	-	TRBJ2-7	TGTGCCAGCAGTTCCTGGTGGACATCCGGCTCCTACGAGCAGTACTTC	CASSSWWTSGSYEQYF